A single T cell receptor beta chain is shown here with its context. The sample comes from a study of control samples from healthy donors and cancer patients. Per germline, CDR1 MNHEY and CDR2 SVGAGI. This CDR3 spans 14 amino acids. V was clipped by 2 bases and J by 3 bases; unmatched bases: 2. Produced via immunoSEQ multiplex PCR; TCRdb's table is partial and in-frame only. The table shows about 150,000 clones, with approximately 96% occurring only once. The sequence was collected from a middle-aged man in good health. The V gene is TRBV6-5, the J gene TRBJ2-3; 7 bases agree with TRBD2. The material sequenced was blood. Here the CDR3 reads CASSYGTTTDTQYF. The DNA for the CDR3 is TGTGCCAGCAGTTACGGGACTACGACAGATACGCAGTATTTT.